The sequence of this T cell receptor beta chain was determined in a study of shared clonotypes between healthy human individuals. Study-level findings and limits: Genetic and exposure-history diversity was limited by the few donors.

Note on this clone: The antigen is unknown. The sample holds other DNA sequences that translate to the same CDR3.

Using immunoSEQ multiplex PCR, the repertoire was profiled, and TCRdb retains in-frame clones only, with some absent. The repertoire holds 2 million to 2.5 million clones, with around 92% as singletons. Per germline, CDR1 SEHNR and CDR2 FQNEAQ (reference sequence). The CDR3 is made up of 13 amino acids. V lost 2 bases to trimming and J lost 0 bases, with 4 bases between them. The TCR originated in a man between 18 and 29 years old in good health. Some clones in this sample may be carry-over from other donors' samples. The sequencing sample was made of naive CD4+ T cells from PBMCs. The subset denotes: CD45RA+ positively selected. The genes are TRBV7-9 and TRBJ2-5; D gene uncertain. The CDR3, as DNA: TGTGCCAGCAGCTTAAGGTACCAAGAGACCCAGTACTTC. Translating it yields CASSLRYQETQYF.